These 11 T cell receptor beta chains were all obtained from the same sample, sequenced in a study of blood T cell repertoires in COVID-19. Sequencing was performed with immunoSEQ multiplex PCR; in TCRdb, only in-frame clones are kept and a portion is missing. Found here are about 45,000 clones, about four fifths of them singletons; the top ten hold roughly an eighth. The specimen was peripheral blood. The source is a human donor in a cohort sampled during active COVID-19.

The chain carries TRBV4-3 and TRBJ1-2; 8 bases line up with TRBD1. The CDR3 spans 17 residues. V shed 0 bases and J 4 bases; nucleotides not matched to a gene: 10. Germline values: CDR1 LGHNA, CDR2 YSLEER. CDR3 sequence reads: CASSQDGIGQGGYGYTF. The CDR3 coding sequence is TGCGCCAGCAGCCAAGATGGGATAGGACAGGGAGGCTATGGCTACACCTTC.

This rearrangement joins TRBV5-1 to TRBJ2-1; TRBD1 aligns across 12 bases. Germline CDR1 reads SGHRS; CDR2 reads YFSETQ. This CDR3 contains 14 residues. The V gene end was trimmed by 4 bases and the J gene end by 8 bases; junction bases not matched to a gene: 4. The CDR3 sequence is CASSPGQGAHEQFF. CDR3 DNA: TGCGCCAGCAGCCCGGGACAGGGGGCCCATGAGCAGTTCTTC.

This clone was detected once. V and J are TRBV29-1 and TRBJ2-7; tentative D call: TRBD2 (6 bases). Trimming stripped 3 bases from V and 5 bases from J, with 8 bases between. The CDR3 has 11 amino acids. Germline V gene sequence: CDR1 SQVTM, CDR2 ANQGSEA. The CDR3 spells CSVDGGNEQYF. Here the CDR3 DNA reads TGCAGCGTTGATGGGGGGAACGAGCAGTACTTC.

The rearrangement uses TRBV11-3 and TRBJ2-5; TRBD1 agrees at 7 bases. The CDR3 contains 14 residues. The junction had 5 bases not matched to a gene; V was cut back by 0 bases and J by 7 bases. CDR1 is SGHNT and CDR2 is YENEEA in the germline V gene. The CDR3 protein is CASSLEGQDGTQYF. The CDR3 DNA sequence: TGTGCCAGCAGCTTAGAAGGACAGGACGGGACCCAGTACTTC.

J is TRBJ1-6 and V is TRBV3-1 (or the pseudogene TRBV3-2); D is unresolved. Trimming cost V 3 bases and J 10 bases, with 7 bases left between them. This CDR3 comprises 12 residues. Germline lookup yields CDR1 LGHDT and CDR2 YNNKEL (reference sequence). CDR3 DNA: TGTGCCAGCAGCCAGGCAGGCTCACCCCTCCACTTT. Its translation is CASSQAGSPLHF.

This clone was seen once. J is TRBJ2-1 and V is TRBV4-1; the match to TRBD2 covers 8 bases. The trim removed 0 bases at V and 1 base at J, leaving 5 bases unmatched. The CDR3 loop spans 17 amino acids. In germline, CDR1 is MGHRA, CDR2 YSYEKL. CDR3 residues: CASSQESERESYNEQFF. CDR3 in DNA: TGCGCCAGCAGCCAAGAATCGGAGCGGGAGTCCTACAATGAGCAGTTCTTC.

The chain carries TRBV7-7 and TRBJ2-1; 16 bases are shared with TRBD2. CDR1 is SSHAT and CDR2 is FNYEAQ in the germline V gene (reference sequence). The trim removed 3 bases at V and 8 bases at J, leaving 4 bases unmatched. This CDR3 region has 16 residues. CDR3 nucleotide sequence: TGTGCCAGCAGCTTGGGACTAGCGGGAGGGGGGGATGAGCAGTTCTTC. It encodes CASSLGLAGGGDEQFF.

The chain recombines TRBV29-1 with TRBJ2-1; D perhaps matches TRBD1 (6 bases). The length of the CDR3 is 13 residues. Germline V lookup: CDR1 SQVTM, CDR2 ANQGSEA. Trimming removed 7 bases at V and 2 bases at J, with 12 bases between. The CDR3 DNA sequence: TGCAGCGGTACCCAGGGGACCTACAATGAGCAGTTCTTC. Amino acid sequence: CSGTQGTYNEQFF.

The chain joins TRBV30 to TRBJ1-6; D may be TRBD1 (5 bases). Trimming removed 2 bases from V and 8 bases from J, with 13 bases in between. CDR3 length: 14 residues. The germline V gene encodes CDR1 GTSNPN and CDR2 SVGIG (reference sequence). The chain's CDR3 is CAWSKAGLDSPLHF. CDR3 bases: TGTGCCTGGAGTAAGGCAGGGCTGGATTCACCCCTCCACTTT.

This clone was found once. The chain uses TRBV2 and TRBJ2-7; TRBD1 is a possible D gene (6 bases). Germline CDR1 reads SNHLY; CDR2 reads FYNNEI. CDR3 size: 12 residues. V gave up 7 bases and J gave up 5 bases, with 12 bases separating them. The CDR3 DNA sequence: TGTGCCAGCACCGAAACAGGGCACGAGCAGTACTTC. This codes for CASTETGHEQYF. The full variable domain, with the rest looked up from reference TRBV2 and TRBJ2-7, is EPEVTQTPSHQVTQMGQEVILRCVPISNHLYFYWYRQILGQKVEFLVSFYNNEISEKSEIFDDQFSVERPDGSNFTLKIRSTKLEDSAMYFCASTETGHEQYFGPGTRLTVT.

The V and J genes are TRBV11-3 and TRBJ2-2; 12 bases fit TRBD1. The length of the CDR3 is 17 residues. The junction had 8 bases not matched to a gene; V was cut back by 8 bases and J by 1 base. Germline CDR1 and CDR2: SGHNT and YENEEA. Here the CDR3 DNA reads TGTGCCAGCCGCTCCGGGACAGGGGGCAAGAACACCGGGGAGCTGTTTTTT. The encoded protein is CASRSGTGGKNTGELFF.